Below are 22 T cell receptor beta chains sequenced from a single sample in a study of cytomegalovirus exposure and HLA in healthy donors. A multiplex PCR was run with 60 Vbeta primers and 13 Jbeta primers. Only in-frame clones appear in the TCRdb table, and some are missing; sequencing was by immunoSEQ multiplex PCR. The specimen's table records under 200,000 clones. The sample taken for sequencing was PBMCs. These receptors all come from a woman aged 18-30 years in good health and CMV-seropositive.

V and J are TRBV6-4 and TRBJ2-3; tentatively, D is TRBD2 (5 bases). Germline CDR1 MRHNA, CDR2 SNTAGT. V lost 2 bases and J lost 6, with 9 bases in between. The CDR3 consists of 13 residues. CDR3 DNA sequence: TGTGCCAGCAGTGACCAACTAGGGGATACGCAGTATTTT. Protein sequence: CASSDQLGDTQYF.

V usage is TRBV5-1 and J usage is TRBJ2-7; no reliable D call. Germline CDR1 reads SGHRS; CDR2 reads YFSETQ. The CDR3 loop spans 13 amino acids. V lost 0 bases and J lost 4, with 8 bases in between. In DNA form, the CDR3 reads TGCGCCAGCAGCTTGGCCGGTCTATACGAGCAGTACTTC. Translated, it gives CASSLAGLYEQYF. Complete variable domain (other parts from reference TRBV5-1 and TRBJ2-7): KAGVTQTPRYLIKTRGQQVTLSCSPISGHRSVSWYQQTPGQGLQFLFEYFSETQRNKGNFPGRFSGRQFSNSRSEMNVSTLELGDSALYLCASSLAGLYEQYFGPGTRLTVT.

This sequence joins TRBV7-9 and TRBJ1-4; TRBD1 matches at 9 bases. V lost 4 bases to trimming and J lost 7 bases; unmatched junction nucleotides: 7. CDR1 is SEHNR and CDR2 is FQNEAQ in the germline V gene (reference sequence). CDR3 length: 15 amino acids. This CDR3 is CASSSLDRGTEKLFF. CDR3 sequence (DNA): TGTGCCAGCAGCTCTTTGGACAGGGGAACTGAAAAACTGTTTTTT.

This chain uses TRBV4-1 with TRBJ1-2; no clear D. The germline V and J ends were trimmed by 0 bases and 13 bases, with 15 bases remaining between them. CDR1 is MGHRA, CDR2 YSYEKL, per germline. This CDR3 comprises 13 residues. The CDR3 reads CASSQDGERVFTF. The CDR3 DNA reads as TGCGCCAGCAGCCAAGACGGAGAGAGGGTATTCACCTTC.

This chain uses TRBV7-2 with TRBJ2-5; 9 bases are a match to TRBD1. This CDR3 has 14 amino acids. Per the germline V gene, CDR1 is SGHTA and CDR2 is FQGNSA. J gave up 5 bases and V 5 bases, and 6 bases lay outside the gene matches. The CDR3 nucleotides read TGTGCCAGCAGCCGGGACAGGGTAGGGGAGACCCAGTACTTC. This sequence encodes CASSRDRVGETQYF.

The chain recombines TRBV5-5 with TRBJ2-7; 7 nucleotides match TRBD1. Trimming took 4 bases from V and 2 from J; bases not matched to a gene: 9. The CDR3 is 15 residues long. CDR1 and CDR2 (germline): SGHKS, YYEKEE (reference sequence). The CDR3 bases are TGTGCCAGCAGCGGACTCGGACAGGAACCCTACGAGCAGTACTTC. The encoded protein is CASSGLGQEPYEQYF.

The chain uses TRBV2 and TRBJ1-1; D remains unclear. CDR1 and CDR2 (germline): SNHLY, FYNNEI. This CDR3 region has 14 residues. V shed 0 bases and J shed 1 base, with 6 bases lying between them. Here the CDR3 reads CASSEATGNTEAFF. The CDR3 DNA sequence: TGTGCCAGCAGTGAAGCAACGGGGAACACTGAAGCTTTCTTT.

The chain has TRBV6-1 and TRBJ1-2, with D possibly matching TRBD1 (5 bases). Germline loops: CDR1 MNHNS, CDR2 SASEGT. Deletions cut 3 bases from V and 3 bases from J, with 11 bases between. The CDR3 is made up of 14 amino acids. CDR3 sequence: CASSDGGGDYGYTF. As DNA, the CDR3 is TGTGCCAGCAGTGACGGGGGGGGTGACTATGGCTACACCTTC.

V gene TRBV4-1 combines with J gene TRBJ2-2; a weak D match, TRBD2 (6 bases). CDR1 is MGHRA, CDR2 YSYEKL, per germline. The CDR3 spans 14 residues. Deletions cut 0 bases from V and 13 bases from J, with 15 bases between. The CDR3 loop is CASSQEAGRLGLFF. CDR3 DNA sequence: TGCGCCAGCAGCCAAGAAGCGGGTCGTCTAGGGCTGTTTTTT.

The J gene is TRBJ1-6, the V gene TRBV6-1, with 8 bases that match TRBD1. Losses at the gene ends were 2 bases for V and 6 bases for J; bases not matched to a gene: 3. This CDR3 is 15 amino acids long. The germline CDR1 and CDR2 sequences are MNHNS and SASEGT. DNA of the CDR3: TGTGCCAGCAGTGAACTCGGACAGGGTAATTCACCCCTCCACTTT. Its translation is CASSELGQGNSPLHF.

The chain carries TRBV4-1 and TRBJ1-1; 8 bases align to TRBD1. J was trimmed by 4 bases and V by 1 base; bases with no gene match: 8. The germline V gene encodes CDR1 MGHRA and CDR2 YSYEKL. The CDR3 contains 16 residues. The CDR3 sequence is CASSQGRTGMATEAFF. The CDR3 DNA follows: TGCGCCAGCAGCCAAGGGAGGACAGGGATGGCCACTGAAGCTTTCTTT.

The DNA for the CDR3 is TGCGCCAGCAGACTCCAGGGGGTGGATACGCAGTATTTT. This codes for CASRLQGVDTQYF. The chain has TRBV5-1 and TRBJ2-3, with 7 bases identical to TRBD1. Germline CDR1 SGHRS, CDR2 YFSETQ. This CDR3 region has 13 residues. J gave up 6 bases and V 5 bases, and 6 bases lay outside the gene matches. The variable domain in full, with the rest retrieved from reference TRBV5-1 and TRBJ2-3, is KAGVTQTPRYLIKTRGQQVTLSCSPISGHRSVSWYQQTPGQGLQFLFEYFSETQRNKGNFPGRFSGRQFSNSRSEMNVSTLELGDSALYLCASRLQGVDTQYFGPGTRLTVL.

The chain has TRBV4-2 and TRBJ2-3; 9 bases fit TRBD2. Germline CDR1 is LGHNA and CDR2 is YNFKEQ. The trim removed 3 bases at V and 2 bases at J, leaving 6 bases unmatched. The CDR3 is made up of 16 amino acids. The CDR3 here is CASSQGGLANTDTQYF. CDR3 DNA: TGTGCCAGCAGCCAGGGCGGACTAGCGAACACAGATACGCAGTATTTT.

The CDR3 sequence is CASSLLAGGEQYF. CDR3 bases: TGTGCCAGCAGTTTGCTAGCGGGAGGGGAGCAGTACTTC. This chain uses TRBV27 with TRBJ2-7; 12 bases map to TRBD2. Germline CDR1 is MNHEY and CDR2 is SMNVEV (reference sequence). CDR3 length: 13 residues. Unmatched junction bases numbered 1, after V lost 3 bases and J lost 7 bases.

CDR3 loop: CAWIGVDRAYYGYTF. As DNA, the CDR3 is TGTGCCTGGATTGGGGTAGACAGGGCCTACTATGGCTACACCTTC. The rearrangement links TRBV30 to TRBJ1-2; 7 bases map to TRBD1. The CDR3 loop spans 15 amino acids. V shed 4 bases and J 3 bases; nucleotides not matched to a gene: 11. Per the germline V gene, CDR1 is GTSNPN and CDR2 is SVGIG (reference sequence).

The rearrangement uses TRBV5-1 and TRBJ1-2; D unresolved. V was shortened by 1 base and J by 8 bases, with 15 bases between the two germline ends. Germline V lookup: CDR1 SGHRS, CDR2 YFSETQ. The CDR3 covers 14 residues. The CDR3 reads CASSLRTPLEGYTF. The DNA of the CDR3 is TGCGCCAGCAGCTTGCGAACACCTCTCGAAGGCTACACCTTC.

The J gene is TRBJ2-2, the V gene TRBV4-1, with a tentative D call TRBD2 (5 bases). Germline CDR1 and CDR2: MGHRA and YSYEKL. Trimming took 2 bases from V and 6 from J, leaving 13 bases between them. This CDR3 has 15 amino acids. The CDR3 region is CASSQSTSLAGELFF. The CDR3 coding sequence is TGCGCCAGCAGCCAAAGTACTAGTTTGGCCGGGGAGCTGTTTTTT.

The CDR3 is CASSLEAGQEVYF. In DNA form, the CDR3 reads TGTGCCAGCAGCTTAGAGGCGGGGCAGGAGGTGTACTTC. The rearrangement joins TRBV11-2 to TRBJ2-7; D might be TRBD2 (6 bases). The germline V gene has CDR1 SGHAT and CDR2 FQNNGV. With 0 bases removed from V and 12 bases from J, the gap between germline ends came to 15 bases. This CDR3 spans 13 amino acids.

The chain combines TRBV2 with TRBJ1-5; tentative D call: TRBD1 (5 bases). V lost 11 bases, J lost 1 base, and 21 bases lay in between. Germline V lookup: CDR1 SNHLY, CDR2 FYNNEI. This CDR3 comprises 16 residues. The CDR3 sequence is CAGNPGLSGSNQPQHF. CDR3 in DNA: TGTGCCGGCAATCCGGGACTTAGCGGGAGCAATCAGCCCCAGCATTTT.

CDR3 DNA: TGTGCCAGCAGCATGACGACAGGGGGGAATACTGAAGCTTTCTTT. Translation gives CASSMTTGGNTEAFF. This chain connects TRBV6-1 to TRBJ1-1; 9 bases align to TRBD1. This CDR3 contains 15 residues. Germline CDR1 and CDR2: MNHNS and SASEGT. With 6 bases clipped from V and 5 bases from J, the junction kept 10 bases outside the gene matches.

The gene calls are TRBV25-1 and TRBJ1-3; D gene ambiguous. Germline CDR1 MGHDK, CDR2 SYGVNS. V was cut by 1 base and J by 11 bases, with 12 bases left in between. The CDR3 length is 13 residues. CDR3 in DNA: TGTGCCAGCAGTGAATGGTACCGTCCGGCCATATATTTT. Translated: CASSEWYRPAIYF.

The V call is TRBV11-2, the J call TRBJ2-7, with TRBD2 identical over 8 bases. V was pared by 0 bases and J by 5 bases, with 0 bases of the junction left unmatched. Per the germline V gene, CDR1 is SGHAT and CDR2 is FQNNGV. The CDR3 length is 13 residues. The CDR3 spells CASSLEAGDEQYF. CDR3 coding DNA: TGTGCCAGCAGCTTAGAAGCGGGGGACGAGCAGTACTTC.